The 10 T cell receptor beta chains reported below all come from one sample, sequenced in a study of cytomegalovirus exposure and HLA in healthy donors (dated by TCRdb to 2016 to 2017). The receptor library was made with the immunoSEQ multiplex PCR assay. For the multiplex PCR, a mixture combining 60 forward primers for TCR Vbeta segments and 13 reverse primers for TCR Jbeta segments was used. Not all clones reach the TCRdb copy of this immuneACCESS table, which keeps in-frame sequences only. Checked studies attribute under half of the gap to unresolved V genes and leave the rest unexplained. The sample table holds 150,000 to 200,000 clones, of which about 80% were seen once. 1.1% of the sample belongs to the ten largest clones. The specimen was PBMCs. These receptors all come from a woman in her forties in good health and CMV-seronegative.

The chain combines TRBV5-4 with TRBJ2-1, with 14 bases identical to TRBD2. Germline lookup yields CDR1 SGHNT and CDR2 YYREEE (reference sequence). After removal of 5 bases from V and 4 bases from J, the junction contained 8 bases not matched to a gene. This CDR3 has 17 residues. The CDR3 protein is CASRPGTSGRGYNEQFF. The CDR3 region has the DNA TGTGCCAGCAGGCCCGGGACTAGCGGGAGAGGTTACAATGAGCAGTTCTTC.

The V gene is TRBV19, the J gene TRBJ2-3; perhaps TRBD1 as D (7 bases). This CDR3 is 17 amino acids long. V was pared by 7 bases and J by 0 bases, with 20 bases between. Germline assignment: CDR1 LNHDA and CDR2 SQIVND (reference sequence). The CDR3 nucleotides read TGTGCCAGTAAGGACAGGCCTGCAGGGGGGAGCACAGATACGCAGTATTTT. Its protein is CASKDRPAGGSTDTQYF.

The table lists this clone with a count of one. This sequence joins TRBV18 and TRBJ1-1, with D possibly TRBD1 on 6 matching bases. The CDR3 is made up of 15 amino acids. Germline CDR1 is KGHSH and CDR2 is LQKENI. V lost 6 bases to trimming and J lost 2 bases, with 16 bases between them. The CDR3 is CASSPKPDRNTEAFF. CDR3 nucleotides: TGTGCCAGCTCCCCAAAACCGGACAGAAACACTGAAGCTTTCTTT.

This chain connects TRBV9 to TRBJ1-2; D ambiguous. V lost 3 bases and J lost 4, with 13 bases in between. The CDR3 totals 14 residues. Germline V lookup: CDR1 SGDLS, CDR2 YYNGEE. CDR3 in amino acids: CASSGGARRYGYTF. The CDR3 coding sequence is TGTGCCAGCAGCGGGGGAGCGCGGCGCTATGGCTACACCTTC.

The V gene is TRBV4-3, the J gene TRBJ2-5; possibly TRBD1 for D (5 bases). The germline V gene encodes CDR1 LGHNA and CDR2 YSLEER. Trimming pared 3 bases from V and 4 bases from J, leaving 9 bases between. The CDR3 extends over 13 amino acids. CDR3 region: CASSHRRGETQYF. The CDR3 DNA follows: TGCGCCAGCAGCCATAGAAGGGGAGAGACCCAGTACTTC.

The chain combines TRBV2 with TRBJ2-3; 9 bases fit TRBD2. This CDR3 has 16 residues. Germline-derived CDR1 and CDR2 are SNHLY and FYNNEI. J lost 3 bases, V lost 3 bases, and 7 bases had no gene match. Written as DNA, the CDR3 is TGTGCCAGCAGTGAGCGGGTAGCGGGAGTTACAGATACGCAGTATTTT. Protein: CASSERVAGVTDTQYF. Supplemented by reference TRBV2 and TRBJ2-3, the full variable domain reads EPEVTQTPSHQVTQMGQEVILRCVPISNHLYFYWYRQILGQKVEFLVSFYNNEISEKSEIFDDQFSVERPDGSNFTLKIRSTKLEDSAMYFCASSERVAGVTDTQYFGPGTRLTVL.

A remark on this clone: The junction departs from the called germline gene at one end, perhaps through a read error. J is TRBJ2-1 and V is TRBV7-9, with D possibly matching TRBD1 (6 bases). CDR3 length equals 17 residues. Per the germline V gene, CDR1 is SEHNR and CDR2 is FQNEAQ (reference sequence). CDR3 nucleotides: TGTTCCAGCAGCCCACTGAGGGCAGGGGCCTCCTACAATGAGCAGTTCTTC. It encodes CSSSPLRAGASYNEQFF.

CDR3 loop: CASSPQGWDEQFF. The CDR3 DNA sequence: TGTGCCAGCAGCCCACAGGGTTGGGATGAGCAGTTCTTC. The chain recombines TRBV4-2 with TRBJ2-1; TRBD1 might be the D (6 bases). With 4 bases removed from V and 8 bases from J, the gap between germline ends came to 12 bases. The CDR3 has 13 residues. CDR1 is LGHNA and CDR2 is YNFKEQ in the germline V gene.

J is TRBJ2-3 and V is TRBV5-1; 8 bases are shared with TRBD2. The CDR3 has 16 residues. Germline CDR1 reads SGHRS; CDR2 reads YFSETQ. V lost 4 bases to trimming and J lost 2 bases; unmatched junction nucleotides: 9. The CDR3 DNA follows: TGCGCCAGCAGCCCTCAGGTAGCGGGAAACACAGATACGCAGTATTTT. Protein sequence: CASSPQVAGNTDTQYF. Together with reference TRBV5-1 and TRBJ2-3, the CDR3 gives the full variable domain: KAGVTQTPRYLIKTRGQQVTLSCSPISGHRSVSWYQQTPGQGLQFLFEYFSETQRNKGNFPGRFSGRQFSNSRSEMNVSTLELGDSALYLCASSPQVAGNTDTQYFGPGTRLTVL.

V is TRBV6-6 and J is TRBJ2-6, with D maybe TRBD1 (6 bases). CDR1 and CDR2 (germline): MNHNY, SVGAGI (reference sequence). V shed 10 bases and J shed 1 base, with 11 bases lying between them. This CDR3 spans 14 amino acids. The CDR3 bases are TGTGCCACCGAAAGGGGGTCTGGGGCCAACGTCCTGACTTTC. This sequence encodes CATERGSGANVLTF.